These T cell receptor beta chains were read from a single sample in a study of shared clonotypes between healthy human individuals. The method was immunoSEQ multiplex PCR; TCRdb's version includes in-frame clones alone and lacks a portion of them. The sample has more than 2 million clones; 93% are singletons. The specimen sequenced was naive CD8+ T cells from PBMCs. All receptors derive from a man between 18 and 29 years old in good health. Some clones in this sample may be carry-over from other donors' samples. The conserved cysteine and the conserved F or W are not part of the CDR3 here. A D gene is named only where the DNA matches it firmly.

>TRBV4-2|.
ASSQVGGRTGELF
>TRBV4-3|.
ASSQEWTDTQY
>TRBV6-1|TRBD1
ASSDGQGNEQY
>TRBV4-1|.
ASSPTGGPTYEQY
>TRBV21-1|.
ASSKVGSAF
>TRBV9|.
ASSGRDSTYEQY
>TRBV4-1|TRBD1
ASSQAIPGQGANEQF
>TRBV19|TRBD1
ASSTSRGLSRSIQY
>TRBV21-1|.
ASGRERVETQY
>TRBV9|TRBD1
ASSRDRAAELF
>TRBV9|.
ASSDPGPIKGGRTEAF
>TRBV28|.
ASSPMIVGETQY
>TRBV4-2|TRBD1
ASSQGTGAVEQY
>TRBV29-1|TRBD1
SARDRGLSNEQF
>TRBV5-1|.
ASSLPEAEQY
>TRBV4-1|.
ASSQLSGAGYEQY
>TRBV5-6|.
ASSFSAGSYEQY
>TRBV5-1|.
ASSFRDGAYEQY
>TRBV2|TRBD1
ASREGQGAGYGYT
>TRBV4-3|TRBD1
ASSQSPRGQDYGYT
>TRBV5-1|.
ASSLGSGVWEQF
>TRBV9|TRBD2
ASSVHSRYSGRTNEQY
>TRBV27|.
ASSPGRALYGYT
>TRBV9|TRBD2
ASSPSGRPHEQY
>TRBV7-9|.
ASSLQGTYGYT
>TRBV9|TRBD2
ASSVSLSGGPDTQY
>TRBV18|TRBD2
ASSPLAGDPGEQF
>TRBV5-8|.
ASSLVGGQPQH
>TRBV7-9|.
ASSLGTALAKNIQY
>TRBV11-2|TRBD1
ASSPPETGVTGELF
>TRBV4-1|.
ASSQVLESYEQY
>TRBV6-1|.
ASTEVSRYEQF
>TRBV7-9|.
ASSSGLGYQPQH
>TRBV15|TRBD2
ATSRDPAGVGGDTQY